The 21 T cell receptor beta chains reported below all come from one sample, sequenced in a study of T cell responses to AZD1222 COVID-19 vaccine. Sequenced by immunoSEQ multiplex PCR; TCRdb stores in-frame clones only, minus some. Of 66,000 or so clones in the sample, more than 65% were seen once. The specimen was peripheral blood, collected on day 0 of MenACWY control vaccination. The receptors here all came from an adult in good health.

A few counts support this clone. This rearrangement joins TRBV21-1 to TRBJ1-5. TRBV21-1 is a recognized pseudogene. This CDR3 region has 16 residues. CDR3 nucleotide sequence: TGTGCCAGCAGCAAAAGGTGGAGTGATAGCAATCAGCCCCAGCATTTT. This translates into CASSKRWSDSNQPQHF.

J is TRBJ1-1 and V is TRBV28; D unresolved. The CDR3 sequence is 11 residues long. Germline V gives CDR1 MDHEN, CDR2 SYDVKM. V lost 8 bases, J lost 1 base, and 5 bases lay in between. The CDR3 loop reads CASAENTEAFF. The CDR3 bases are TGTGCCAGCGCCGAGAACACTGAAGCTTTCTTT.

The chain has TRBV19 and TRBJ2-1, with 11 bases that match TRBD2. The CDR3 spans 14 residues. J gave up 3 bases and V 5 bases, and 0 bases lay outside the gene matches. The germline CDR1 and CDR2 sequences are LNHDA and SQIVND (reference sequence). For the CDR3, the DNA is TGTGCCAGTAGTCTAGCGGGGGGCTACAATGAGCAGTTCTTC. Residues: CASSLAGGYNEQFF. Variable domain in full (rest from reference TRBV19 and TRBJ2-1): DGGITQSPKYLFRKEGQNVTLSCEQNLNHDAMYWYRQDPGQGLRLIYYSQIVNDFQKGDIAEGYSVSREKKESFPLTVTSAQKNPTAFYLCASSLAGGYNEQFFGPGTRLTVL.

This clone appeared a single time. The rearrangement joins TRBV14 to TRBJ1-3; the D is unclear. Germline CDR1 reads SGHDN; CDR2 reads FVKESK. V was shortened by 4 bases and J by 3 bases, with 7 bases between the two germline ends. The CDR3 spans 13 residues. CDR3 coding DNA: TGTGCCAGCAGCCTAGGGTTTGGAAACACCATATATTTT. It specifies CASSLGFGNTIYF.

This clone was seen only once. J is TRBJ1-4 and V is TRBV5-8; D remains ambiguous. The CDR3 is 14 amino acids. Germline V lookup: CDR1 SGHTS, CDR2 YDEGEE. Between the trimmed V and J ends, which lost 4 bases and 8 bases, there was a span of 15 bases. The chain's CDR3 is CASSVDTFREKLFF. The CDR3 DNA sequence: TGTGCCAGCAGCGTCGACACGTTCCGCGAAAAACTGTTTTTT.

The genes are TRBV7-3 and TRBJ2-3; no firm D call. Germline-derived CDR1 and CDR2 are SGHTA and FQGTGA. This CDR3 is 16 amino acids long. The V and J ends lost 2 bases and 2 bases respectively, with 14 bases between them. CDR3: CASSLSADLTTDTQYF. In DNA, the CDR3 is TGTGCCAGCAGCTTATCCGCTGACCTAACCACAGATACGCAGTATTTT.

The V gene is TRBV29-1, the J gene TRBJ2-7, with D tentatively TRBD1 (6 bases). The V and J ends lost 6 bases and 6 bases respectively, with 15 bases between them. The germline V gene encodes CDR1 SQVTM and CDR2 ANQGSEA. The CDR3 spans 12 residues. The DNA of the CDR3 is TGCAGCGTCTGGACCACAGGGTCCGAGCAGTACTTC. Translated: CSVWTTGSEQYF.

The chain recombines TRBV10-3 with TRBJ2-3; D unclear. Germline V gives CDR1 ENHRY, CDR2 SYGVKD. Trimming pared 0 bases from V and 5 bases from J, leaving 9 bases between. The CDR3 runs 14 residues. The CDR3 here is CAISESSARDTQYF. In DNA form, the CDR3 reads TGTGCCATCAGTGAGTCATCGGCAAGAGATACGCAGTATTTT.

The chain links TRBV15 to TRBJ1-5; a weak D match, TRBD1 (5 bases). Looked up from germline, CDR1 is LNHNV and CDR2 is YYDKDF (reference sequence). The CDR3 is made up of 17 amino acids. V lost 1 base to trimming and J lost 1 base, with 14 bases between them. The CDR3 DNA reads as TGTGCCACCAGCAGAGGAAGCGGGGGAGGGAGCAATCAGCCCCAGCATTTT. The encoded protein is CATSRGSGGGSNQPQHF. The entire variable domain, with the rest obtained from reference TRBV15 and TRBJ1-5, is as follows: DAMVIQNPRYQVTQFGKPVTLSCSQTLNHNVMYWYQQKSSQAPKLLFHYYDKDFNNEADTPDNFQSRRPNTSFCFLDIRSPGLGDTAMYLCATSRGSGGGSNQPQHFGDGTRLSIL.

The chain combines TRBV11-2 with TRBJ2-3; D unresolved. The CDR3 totals 14 residues. Germline loops: CDR1 SGHAT, CDR2 FQNNGV. V gave up 3 bases and J gave up 6 bases, with 13 bases separating them. Written as DNA, the CDR3 is TGTGCCAGCAGCTTCCTCGGGCCCTTCGATACGCAGTATTTT. Protein: CASSFLGPFDTQYF.

The chain couples TRBV18 to TRBJ1-3; D unresolved. Looked up from germline, CDR1 is KGHSH and CDR2 is LQKENI. V gave up 3 bases and J gave up 1 base, with 13 bases separating them. The CDR3 loop spans 16 amino acids. Written as DNA, the CDR3 is TGTGCCAGCTCACCTACTTCCTTTGAGTCTGGAAACACCATATATTTT. Its protein product is CASSPTSFESGNTIYF.

This chain connects TRBV2 to TRBJ1-5; 8 bases align to TRBD1. In germline, CDR1 is SNHLY, CDR2 FYNNEI. Losses at the gene ends were 6 bases for V and 3 bases for J; bases not matched to a gene: 4. The CDR3 is 14 residues long. Here the CDR3 reads CASRGQGNNQPQHF. CDR3 DNA sequence: TGTGCCAGCAGAGGACAGGGAAACAATCAGCCCCAGCATTTT.

The chain couples TRBV19 to TRBJ1-2, with 7 positions matching TRBD1. V dropped 9 bases and J dropped 7; count of bases not matched to a gene: 5. This CDR3 contains 11 residues. The germline V gene encodes CDR1 LNHDA and CDR2 SQIVND (reference sequence). The CDR3 reads CASTTGFGYTF. CDR3 nucleotide sequence: TGTGCCAGCACGACAGGGTTTGGCTACACCTTC.

This chain joins TRBV19 and TRBJ1-1; D gene ambiguous. Per germline, CDR1 LNHDA and CDR2 SQIVND (reference sequence). This CDR3 region has 14 residues. Trimming took off 7 bases at V and 1 base at J, with 13 bases between the two ends. The CDR3 reads CASKPKKPNTEAFF. CDR3 nucleotides: TGTGCCAGTAAGCCTAAGAAACCGAACACTGAAGCTTTCTTT.

The chain has TRBV14 and TRBJ1-1; D gene unclear. The CDR3 sequence is 13 residues long. V was pared by 3 bases and J by 4 bases, with 9 bases between. Germline CDR1 reads SGHDN; CDR2 reads FVKESK. CDR3 sequence (DNA): TGTGCCAGCAGCCAGAGAATGGGCACTGAAGCTTTCTTT. Translating it yields CASSQRMGTEAFF.

This clone was detected only a few times. This rearrangement joins TRBV24-1 to TRBJ2-7; 8 positions agree with TRBD1. In germline, CDR1 is KGHDR, CDR2 SFDVKD. V was pared by 8 bases and J by 2 bases, with 7 bases of the junction left unmatched. This CDR3 region has 14 residues. CDR3 sequence reads: CATTGQGEAYEQYF. The CDR3 region has the DNA TGTGCCACCACAGGACAGGGTGAGGCCTACGAGCAGTACTTC.

V usage is TRBV19 and J usage is TRBJ2-2, with 7 bases fitting TRBD1. V trimming: 4 bases; J trimming: 9 bases; junction bases outside the gene matches: 2. The CDR3 covers 12 residues. Germline CDR1 and CDR2: LNHDA and SQIVND (reference sequence). The CDR3 is CASSTGQRELFF. CDR3 in DNA: TGTGCCAGTAGTACGGGACAGAGGGAGCTGTTTTTT.

In its sample, this clone was seen once. The V and J genes are TRBV19 and TRBJ2-3; 14 bases are shared with TRBD2. This CDR3 has 17 residues. The germline V gene has CDR1 LNHDA and CDR2 SQIVND (reference sequence). Germline trimming cut 5 bases from V and 3 bases from J; bases unmatched to any gene: 7. The CDR3 loop reads CASSSQWTSGGTDTQYF. In DNA, the CDR3 is TGTGCCAGTAGTTCCCAGTGGACTAGCGGGGGGACAGATACGCAGTATTTT.

The rearrangement joins TRBV5-5 to TRBJ2-6; D is uncertain. Trimming removed 5 bases from V and 2 bases from J, with 5 bases in between. The CDR3 is 13 amino acids. CDR1 is SGHKS and CDR2 is YYEKEE in the germline V gene (reference sequence). The CDR3 DNA reads as TGTGCCAGCAGTTTAGCTGGGGCCAACGTCCTGACTTTC. Translated, it gives CASSLAGANVLTF.

The J gene is TRBJ2-1, the V gene TRBV9; D might be TRBD1 or TRBD2, each matching 5 bases. Trimming took off 4 bases at V and 0 bases at J, with 11 bases between the two ends. CDR1 and CDR2 (germline): SGDLS, YYNGEE. The CDR3 contains 15 residues. The CDR3 sequence is CASSPRDASYNEQFF. The DNA for the CDR3 is TGTGCCAGCAGCCCCCGGGACGCCTCCTACAATGAGCAGTTCTTC. Together with reference TRBV9 and TRBJ2-1, the CDR3 gives the full variable domain: DSGVTQTPKHLITATGQRVTLRCSPRSGDLSVYWYQQSLDQGLQFLIQYYNGEERAKGNILERFSAQQFPDLHSELNLSSLELGDSALYFCASSPRDASYNEQFFGPGTRLTVL.

The chain recombines TRBV4-3 with TRBJ2-4, with unresolved D. The germline V gene has CDR1 LGHNA and CDR2 YSLEER. This CDR3 comprises 17 residues. V was cut by 0 bases and J by 0 bases, with 12 bases left in between. DNA of the CDR3: TGCGCCAGCAGCCAAGATAGGATTTCGGTAGCCAAAAACATTCAGTACTTC. This encodes CASSQDRISVAKNIQYF.